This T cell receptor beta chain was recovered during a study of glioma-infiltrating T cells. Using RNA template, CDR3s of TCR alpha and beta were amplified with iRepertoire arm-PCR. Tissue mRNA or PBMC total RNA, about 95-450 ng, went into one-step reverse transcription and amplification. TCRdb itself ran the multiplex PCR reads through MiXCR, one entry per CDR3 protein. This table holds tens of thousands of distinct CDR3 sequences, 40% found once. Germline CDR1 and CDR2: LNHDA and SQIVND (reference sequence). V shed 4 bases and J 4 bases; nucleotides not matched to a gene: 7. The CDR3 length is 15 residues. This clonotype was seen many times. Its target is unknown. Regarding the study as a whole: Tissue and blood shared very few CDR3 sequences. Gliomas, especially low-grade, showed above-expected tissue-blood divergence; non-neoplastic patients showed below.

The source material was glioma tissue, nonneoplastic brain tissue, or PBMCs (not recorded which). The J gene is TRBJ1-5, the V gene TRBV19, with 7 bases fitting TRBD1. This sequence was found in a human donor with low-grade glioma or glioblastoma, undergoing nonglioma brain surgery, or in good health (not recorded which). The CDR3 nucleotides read TGTGCCAGTAGTAACAGGGGTCCTCTTAATCAGCCCCAGCATTTT. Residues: CASSNRGPLNQPQHF. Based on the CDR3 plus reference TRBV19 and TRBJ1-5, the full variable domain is DGGITQSPKYLFRKEGQNVTLSCEQNLNHDAMYWYRQDPGQGLRLIYYSQIVNDFQKGDIAEGYSVSREKKESFPLTVTSAQKNPTAFYLCASSNRGPLNQPQHFGDGTRLSIL.